This T cell receptor beta chain derives from a study of T cell responses to AZD1222 COVID-19 vaccine. Germline CDR1 is MDHEN and CDR2 is SYDVKM. This CDR3 contains 15 residues. After removal of 3 bases from V and 7 bases from J, the junction contained 8 bases not matched to a gene. Libraries were prepared by immunoSEQ multiplex PCR; TCRdb keeps only in-frame clonotypes and omits some of them. The sample lists about 150,000 clones, around nine tenths occurring once. The chain uses TRBV28 and TRBJ2-3; TRBD2 matches 9 bases. The material was peripheral blood, obtained on day 0 of AZD1222 vaccination. The sequence was obtained from an adult in good health. For the CDR3, the DNA is TGTGCCAGCAGTTTCAGAGCGGGAGGAAGGAATACGCAGTATTTT. This gives the protein CASSFRAGGRNTQYF.